The next 21 T cell receptor beta chains were all read from a single sample in a study of T-cell reconstitution after alpha-beta-depleted transplantation in children. The TCRbeta library was prepared with unique molecular identifiers. TCRdb used MiXCR to reprocess the PCR reads, holding one entry per CDR3 protein. The sample has approximately 800,000 distinct CDR3 sequences, about 15% seen once. Material: PBMCs, mostly from graft donor cells, obtained 360 days after TCRalphabeta/CD19-depleted stem cell transplant. These receptors originate from a male patient aged 5 to 17 who had a stem cell transplant for acute lymphoblastic leukemia, so the T cells may come from the graft donor.

The gene calls are TRBV20-1 and TRBJ2-1; 12 bases agree with TRBD2. V lost 6 bases to trimming and J lost 8 bases; unmatched junction nucleotides: 14. Germline CDR1 DFQATT, CDR2 SNEGSKA (reference sequence). This CDR3 region has 16 residues. The CDR3 region is CSATWRRTSGNYEQFF. CDR3 nucleotides: TGCAGTGCCACATGGCGGCGGACTAGCGGGAACTATGAGCAGTTCTTC.

The V call is TRBV7-3, the J call TRBJ1-5, with TRBD1 identical over 11 bases. The CDR3 runs to 17 residues. V lost 1 base and J lost 7; bases outside the gene matches: 9. The germline CDR1 and CDR2 sequences are SGHTA and FQGTGA. The CDR3 spells CASSLRVLGQGAQPQHF. The CDR3 bases are TGTGCCAGCAGCTTAAGGGTGTTAGGACAGGGGGCCCAGCCCCAGCATTTT.

This clonotype was counted between two and nine times. This chain connects TRBV5-1 to TRBJ1-1; no reliable D call. V was pared by 4 bases and J by 6 bases, with 16 bases between. Germline V gene data show CDR1 as SGHRS and CDR2 as YFSETQ. The CDR3 consists of 14 residues. The CDR3 loop reads CASSLGPTIAEAFF. The CDR3, as DNA: TGCGCCAGCAGCCTTGGCCCGACAATCGCTGAAGCTTTCTTT.

The CDR3 DNA reads as TGTGCCACCAGCAGAGTTGGACAGGGGATCTACAATGAGCAGTTCTTC. As protein: CATSRVGQGIYNEQFF. V gene TRBV15 combines with J gene TRBJ2-1, with 9 bases that match TRBD1. This CDR3 region has 16 residues. The germline gives CDR1 LNHNV, CDR2 YYDKDF (reference sequence). The V and J ends lost 1 base and 3 bases, in that order; junction bases with no gene match: 4.

This chain uses TRBV5-1 with TRBJ1-3, with D perhaps TRBD1 (6 bases). Per the germline V gene, CDR1 is SGHRS and CDR2 is YFSETQ. Trimming removed 4 bases at V and 3 bases at J, with 17 bases between. The CDR3 extends over 16 amino acids. This chain's CDR3 is CASSHPRGGNGNTIYF. The CDR3 DNA is TGCGCCAGCAGCCACCCTCGAGGGGGAAATGGAAACACCATATATTTT. Combining the CDR3 with reference TRBV5-1 and TRBJ1-3 gives the whole variable domain KAGVTQTPRYLIKTRGQQVTLSCSPISGHRSVSWYQQTPGQGLQFLFEYFSETQRNKGNFPGRFSGRQFSNSRSEMNVSTLELGDSALYLCASSHPRGGNGNTIYFGEGSWLTVV.

The chain couples TRBV6-5 to TRBJ2-3, with a tentative D call TRBD2 (6 bases). Germline V gene sequence: CDR1 MNHEY, CDR2 SVGAGI. This CDR3 spans 15 amino acids. V shed 2 bases and J shed 4 bases, with 13 bases lying between them. The CDR3 reads CASSYGGTGSDTQYF. CDR3 nucleotides: TGTGCCAGCAGTTACGGGGGGACGGGGTCAGATACGCAGTATTTT.

This clonotype was counted a few times. V is TRBV5-1 and J is TRBJ2-5, with D tentatively TRBD1 or TRBD2 (5 bases each). The CDR3 is 14 amino acids. CDR1 and CDR2 (germline): SGHRS, YFSETQ. V was pared by 4 bases and J by 5 bases, with 15 bases between. The CDR3 loop is CASSRTLGVETQYF. DNA for the CDR3: TGCGCCAGCAGCCGTACTTTGGGGGTCGAGACCCAGTACTTC. The complete variable domain, with remaining parts taken from reference TRBV5-1 and TRBJ2-5, reads KAGVTQTPRYLIKTRGQQVTLSCSPISGHRSVSWYQQTPGQGLQFLFEYFSETQRNKGNFPGRFSGRQFSNSRSEMNVSTLELGDSALYLCASSRTLGVETQYFGPGTRLLVL.

This clonotype was counted between two and nine times. Mismatch with germline at one junction end may stem from a read error. The chain employs TRBV12-3 or TRBV12-4 and TRBJ2-7; possible D gene TRBD2, 5 bases. This CDR3 contains 10 residues. CDR3 DNA: TGTGCCAGCAGTCTCGGGGTTCCGGTCTTC. Encoded protein: CASSLGVPVF.

This clonotype was seen ten or more times. V usage is TRBV5-1 and J usage is TRBJ2-3, with D unresolved. Looked up from germline, CDR1 is SGHRS and CDR2 is YFSETQ. Trimming cost V 0 bases and J 2 bases, with 4 bases left between them. This CDR3 has 13 residues. This CDR3 reads CASSLELTDTQYF. DNA of the CDR3: TGCGCCAGCAGCTTGGAACTCACAGATACGCAGTATTTT. Complete variable domain (other parts from reference TRBV5-1 and TRBJ2-3): KAGVTQTPRYLIKTRGQQVTLSCSPISGHRSVSWYQQTPGQGLQFLFEYFSETQRNKGNFPGRFSGRQFSNSRSEMNVSTLELGDSALYLCASSLELTDTQYFGPGTRLTVL.

The chain carries TRBV11-1 and TRBJ2-3, with 8 bases matching TRBD2. Unmatched junction bases numbered 23, after V lost 2 bases and J lost 4 bases. CDR1 is SGHAT, CDR2 FQDESV, per germline (reference sequence). The CDR3 runs to 21 residues. CDR3 nucleotide sequence: TGTGCCAGCAGCTTACTCCGGGTAGCGGGACCCGAAAATCTGGGCGCAGATACGCAGTATTTT. Its protein product is CASSLLRVAGPENLGADTQYF.

In the case of this clonotype: Given a much more abundant clone one base away, this may be a read error. The rearrangement joins TRBV3-1 to TRBJ2-1; D is ambiguous. CDR3 size: 10 residues. Germline V gene lookup returns CDR1 LGHDT and CDR2 YNNKEL (reference sequence). Here the CDR3 reads CASCLNSPNF. CDR3 bases: TGTGCCAGCTGTTTAAATTCTCCAAACTTC.

This clonotype was detected once. This chain connects TRBV24-1 to TRBJ1-5; weak D call: TRBD1 (6 bases). Germline V gene lookup returns CDR1 KGHDR and CDR2 SFDVKD. The CDR3 is made up of 15 amino acids. V lost 5 bases and J 4 bases, leaving 14 bases between the germline ends. The CDR3 loop reads CATSASGQINQPQHF. In DNA, the CDR3 is TGTGCCACCAGTGCGTCCGGACAGATTAATCAGCCCCAGCATTTT.

This clonotype was seen only once. The chain combines TRBV28 with TRBJ1-5; D not certain. Per the germline V gene, CDR1 is MDHEN and CDR2 is SYDVKM. CDR3 length: 16 amino acids. Trimming removed 6 bases at V and 2 bases at J, with 17 bases between. This CDR3 reads CASSSLWVTGNQPQHF. CDR3 in DNA: TGTGCCAGCAGCTCTCTATGGGTTACGGGCAATCAGCCCCAGCATTTT. Using reference TRBV28 and TRBJ1-5 for the parts outside the CDR3, the full variable domain is DVKVTQSSRYLVKRTGEKVFLECVQDMDHENMFWYRQDPGLGLRLIYFSYDVKMKEKGDIPEGYSVSREKKERFSLILESASTNQTSMYLCASSSLWVTGNQPQHFGDGTRLSIL.

In this sample, this clonotype turned up a few times. The CDR3 protein is CASSFQGETGELFF. CDR3 sequence (DNA): TGCGCCAGCAGCTTCCAGGGGGAAACCGGGGAGCTGTTTTTT. The chain uses TRBV5-1 and TRBJ2-2; 7 bases align to TRBD1. V lost 2 bases, J lost 5 bases, and 3 bases stayed unmatched. The CDR3 sequence is 14 residues long. Germline CDR1 reads SGHRS; CDR2 reads YFSETQ.

The chain carries TRBV11-2 and TRBJ2-3; D is unresolved. Between the trimmed V and J ends, which lost 4 bases and 4 bases, there was a span of 9 bases. The CDR3 consists of 13 residues. Germline V lookup: CDR1 SGHAT, CDR2 FQNNGV. DNA of the CDR3: TGTGCCAGCAGCTACTGGACCCCAGATACGCAGTATTTT. Its protein product is CASSYWTPDTQYF.

The chain joins TRBV10-3 to TRBJ2-1; 10 nucleotides align to TRBD2. The CDR3 spans 15 residues. Per the germline V gene, CDR1 is ENHRY and CDR2 is SYGVKD. After removal of 4 bases from V and 7 bases from J, the junction contained 7 bases not matched to a gene. CDR3 DNA sequence: TGTGCCATCAGTGGTCTAAGCGGGAGGGGTAATGAGCAGTTCTTC. Translating gives CAISGLSGRGNEQFF.

At least ten counts were recorded for this clonotype. The chain uses TRBV21-1 and TRBJ2-5; the table gives TRBD1 as D, unverified against the DNA. TRBV21-1 is shown as a pseudogene. This CDR3 contains 16 residues. The CDR3 sequence: CASSKIGDRIEKTQYF. CDR3 sequence (DNA): TGTGCCAGCAGCAAAATTGGGGACAGGATCGAGAAGACCCAGTACTTC.

This clonotype has just a few counts. Here the CDR3 DNA reads TGTGCCAGCAGTTCCACCCGGGACAACCGGAAGACCCAGTACTTC. Encoded protein: CASSSTRDNRKTQYF. The chain employs TRBV12-3 or TRBV12-4 and TRBJ2-5; a weak D match, TRBD1 (6 bases). Trimming pared 4 bases from V and 6 bases from J, leaving 18 bases between. The CDR3 consists of 15 residues.

This clonotype came up a few times. This chain connects TRBV10-3 to TRBJ2-1; the D is unclear. V was clipped by 8 bases and J by 10 bases, with 12 bases between them. The V gene's germline CDR1 is ENHRY and CDR2 SYGVKD. The CDR3 loop spans 11 amino acids. The DNA of the CDR3 is TGTGCCATCGAATCGTTAGGGGAGCAGTTCTTC. It yields the protein CAIESLGEQFF.

This clonotype was seen more than once but under ten times. The rearrangement uses TRBV6-5 and TRBJ1-6; D is ambiguous. Germline assignment: CDR1 MNHEY and CDR2 SVGAGI. CDR3 length: 15 residues. The V end was cut by 3 bases, the J end by 3 bases, with 9 bases between. The CDR3 loop is CASSYNGNYNSPLHF. The CDR3 DNA follows: TGTGCCAGCAGTTATAATGGAAACTATAATTCACCCCTCCACTTT.

The chain is built from TRBV11-2 and TRBJ1-1, with a weak D call TRBD1 (5 bases). Germline V gene data show CDR1 as SGHAT and CDR2 as FQNNGV. V lost 4 bases and J lost 10, with 10 bases in between. The CDR3 contains 11 residues. This chain's CDR3 is CASSSGGRAFF. The CDR3 DNA follows: TGTGCCAGCAGCTCGGGGGGGAGAGCTTTCTTT.